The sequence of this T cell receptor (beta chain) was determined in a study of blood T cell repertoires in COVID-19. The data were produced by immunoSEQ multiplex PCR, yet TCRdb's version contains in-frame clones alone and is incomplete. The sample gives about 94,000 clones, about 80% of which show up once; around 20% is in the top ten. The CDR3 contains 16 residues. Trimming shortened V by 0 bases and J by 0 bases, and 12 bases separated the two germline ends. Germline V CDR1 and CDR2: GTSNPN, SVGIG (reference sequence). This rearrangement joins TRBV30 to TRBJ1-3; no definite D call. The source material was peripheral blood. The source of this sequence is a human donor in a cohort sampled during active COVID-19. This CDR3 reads CAWSVLGWASGNTIYF. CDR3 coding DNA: TGTGCCTGGAGTGTCTTGGGCTGGGCCTCTGGAAACACCATATATTTT.